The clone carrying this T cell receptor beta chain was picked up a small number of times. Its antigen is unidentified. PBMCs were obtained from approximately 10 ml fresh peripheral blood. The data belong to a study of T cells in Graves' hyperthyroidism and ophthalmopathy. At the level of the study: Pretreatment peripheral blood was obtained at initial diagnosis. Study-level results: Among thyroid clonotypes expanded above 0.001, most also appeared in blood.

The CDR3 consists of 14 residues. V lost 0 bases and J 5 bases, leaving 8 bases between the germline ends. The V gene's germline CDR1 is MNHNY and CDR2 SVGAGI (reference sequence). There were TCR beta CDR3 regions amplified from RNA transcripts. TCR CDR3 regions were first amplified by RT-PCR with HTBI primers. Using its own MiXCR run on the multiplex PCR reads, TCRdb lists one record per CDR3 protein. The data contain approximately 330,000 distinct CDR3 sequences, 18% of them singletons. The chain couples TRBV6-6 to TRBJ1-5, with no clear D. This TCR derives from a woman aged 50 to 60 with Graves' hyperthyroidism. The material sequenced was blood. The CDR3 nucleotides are TGTGCCAGCAGTTACTCTGCGTCGGATCAGCCCCAGCATTTT. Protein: CASSYSASDQPQHF.